What follows are 30 T cell receptor beta chains derived from one specimen sequenced in a study of control samples from healthy donors and cancer patients. Here immunoSEQ multiplex PCR was the method, and the copy in TCRdb shows in-frame clones only, minus some. In the table there are 80,000 or so clones, 94% of which are singletons. Source material: blood. These receptors all come from a woman in her thirties or forties in good health.

The rearrangement joins TRBV11-2 to TRBJ1-1; D is possibly TRBD1 (6 bases). In germline, CDR1 is SGHAT, CDR2 FQNNGV. This CDR3 has 14 residues. V shed 7 bases and J shed 0 bases, with 12 bases lying between them. CDR3 sequence reads: CASTRQALNTEAFF. CDR3 in DNA: TGTGCCAGCACTCGACAGGCCCTGAACACTGAAGCTTTCTTT.

The V gene is TRBV19, the J gene TRBJ1-1, with D unresolved. The V end was cut by 6 bases, the J end by 5 bases, with 13 bases between. This CDR3 region has 13 residues. Per germline, CDR1 LNHDA and CDR2 SQIVND (reference sequence). The CDR3 protein is CASSFTLGTEAFF. The DNA of the CDR3 is TGTGCCAGTAGCTTCACTCTGGGAACTGAAGCTTTCTTT.

The chain is built from TRBV10-1 and TRBJ2-7; 7 bases fit TRBD2. There are 14 residues in the CDR3. V lost 2 bases, J lost 6 bases, and 7 bases stayed unmatched. Germline V gene data show CDR1 as WNHNN and CDR2 as SYGVQD (reference sequence). Here the CDR3 DNA reads TGCGCCAGCAGTGAGGGACTAGTCCCCGGCGAGCAGTACTTC. It yields the protein CASSEGLVPGEQYF.

This chain links TRBV5-1 with TRBJ2-7; D remains ambiguous. The CDR3 loop spans 14 amino acids. CDR1 and CDR2 from the germline V gene are SGHRS and YFSETQ. V lost 0 bases and J lost 0, with 7 bases in between. The DNA of the CDR3 is TGCGCCAGCAGCTTGGCCCCGGACTCCTACGAGCAGTACTTC. As protein: CASSLAPDSYEQYF.

This rearrangement joins TRBV6-1 to TRBJ1-6; TRBD1 aligns across 8 bases. Germline lookup yields CDR1 MNHNS and CDR2 SASEGT. The CDR3 is 17 amino acids. With V trimmed by 4 bases and J by 9 bases, 14 bases remained unmatched. Here the CDR3 DNA reads TGTGCCAGCAGTGTAGAAGGAGGACAGGGTGCTACTTCACCCCTCCACTTT. It translates to CASSVEGGQGATSPLHF.

This sequence joins TRBV18 and TRBJ1-4; D might be TRBD1 (5 bases). This CDR3 has 15 amino acids. V dropped 6 bases and J dropped 10 bases, with 21 bases sitting between them. CDR1 is KGHSH, CDR2 LQKENI, per germline. The CDR3 region is CASSTPIAGIPKLFF. The CDR3 DNA sequence: TGTGCCAGCTCGACCCCGATAGCAGGGATCCCAAAACTGTTTTTT.

The J gene is TRBJ1-3, the V gene TRBV20-1, with unresolved D. CDR3 length: 11 residues. Trimming removed 6 bases from V and 6 bases from J, with 9 bases in between. CDR1 is DFQATT and CDR2 is SNEGSKA in the germline V gene (reference sequence). The CDR3 spells CSASRENTIYF. In nucleotides, the CDR3 is TGCAGTGCCTCGCGCGAAAACACCATATATTTT.

This rearrangement joins TRBV5-4 to TRBJ1-2; no reliable D call. Germline CDR1 is SGHNT and CDR2 is YYREEE (reference sequence). There are 12 residues in the CDR3. V dropped 2 bases and J dropped 2 bases, with 4 bases sitting between them. CDR3 sequence: CASSFPNYGYTF. As DNA, the CDR3 is TGTGCCAGCAGCTTCCCCAACTATGGCTACACCTTC.

The chain combines TRBV4-1 with TRBJ1-1, with 8 nucleotides matching TRBD1. The CDR3 sequence is 19 residues long. Trimming cost V 0 bases and J 0 bases; bases outside gene matches: 12. Looked up from germline, CDR1 is MGHRA and CDR2 is YSYEKL. CDR3 protein: CASSQDLAGGAGMNTEAFF. Here the CDR3 DNA reads TGCGCCAGCAGCCAAGATTTGGCAGGGGGCGCCGGCATGAACACTGAAGCTTTCTTT.

The CDR3 bases are TGTGCCAGCAGCTTAGGGACGGTAGTCGATGGCTACACCTTC. As protein: CASSLGTVVDGYTF. This chain joins TRBV7-2 and TRBJ1-2, with D unresolved. Germline CDR1 and CDR2: SGHTA and FQGNSA. V was shortened by 1 base and J by 6 bases, with 12 bases between the two germline ends. The CDR3 is 14 amino acids.

This chain links TRBV4-3 with TRBJ2-7, with 8 bases identical to TRBD1. The V and J ends lost 3 bases and 6 bases, in that order; junction bases with no gene match: 7. Germline V gives CDR1 LGHNA, CDR2 YSLEER. CDR3 length: 14 residues. The CDR3, as DNA: TGCGCCAGCAGCCACGGACAGGGTTCCGGCGAGCAGTACTTC. Translation: CASSHGQGSGEQYF.

The chain links TRBV18 to TRBJ2-7; D uncertain. Looked up from germline, CDR1 is KGHSH and CDR2 is LQKENI. V was clipped by 2 bases and J by 5 bases, with 7 bases between them. The CDR3 spans 12 residues. For the CDR3, the DNA is TGTGCCAGCTCACCATCTCTAGACGAGCAGTACTTC. Protein product: CASSPSLDEQYF.

CDR3 in amino acids: CASSGGTVGSTDTQYF. DNA of the CDR3: TGTGCCAGCAGCGGGGGGACAGTCGGTAGCACAGATACGCAGTATTTT. The rearrangement joins TRBV5-8 to TRBJ2-3; possible D gene TRBD1, 7 bases. The CDR3 has 16 amino acids. Trimming took 4 bases from V and 0 from J, leaving 15 bases between them. Per germline, CDR1 SGHTS and CDR2 YDEGEE.

This rearrangement joins TRBV2 to TRBJ1-6; 10 positions agree with TRBD1. This CDR3 contains 15 residues. Germline trimming cut 5 bases from V and 7 bases from J; bases unmatched to any gene: 5. Germline V gene sequence: CDR1 SNHLY, CDR2 FYNNEI. CDR3 loop: CASSPRTGGNSPLHF. The CDR3, as DNA: TGTGCCAGCAGTCCGAGGACAGGGGGAAATTCACCCCTCCACTTT.

The genes are TRBV11-3 and TRBJ2-1; D is undetermined. Germline values: CDR1 SGHNT, CDR2 YENEEA. The CDR3 sequence is 12 residues long. V was cut by 4 bases and J by 7 bases, with 8 bases left in between. This chain's CDR3 is CASSSRTNEQFF. CDR3 sequence (DNA): TGTGCCAGCAGCTCACGGACGAATGAGCAGTTCTTC.

The V gene is TRBV6-5, the J gene TRBJ1-1; D is unclear. CDR1 and CDR2 (germline): MNHEY, SVGAGI. The V and J ends lost 4 bases and 1 base respectively, with 7 bases between them. This CDR3 comprises 13 residues. CDR3 bases: TGTGCCAGCAGTTTACAGACGAACACTGAAGCTTTCTTT. It translates to CASSLQTNTEAFF.

This clone was observed a handful of times. The chain employs TRBV6-5 and TRBJ2-2; a possible D gene is TRBD1 (6 bases). This CDR3 contains 14 residues. Germline-derived CDR1 and CDR2 are MNHEY and SVGAGI. The germline V and J ends were trimmed by 10 bases and 3 bases, with 15 bases remaining between them. The CDR3 DNA is TGTGCCACTACCCGGGACACCTACACCGGGGAGCTGTTTTTT. It encodes CATTRDTYTGELFF.

This chain joins TRBV15 and TRBJ1-1; D is ambiguous. The CDR3 covers 16 residues. V dropped 1 base and J dropped 0 bases, with 12 bases sitting between them. The V gene's germline CDR1 is LNHNV and CDR2 YYDKDF (reference sequence). The CDR3 here is CATSRAGVLVNTEAFF. DNA of the CDR3: TGTGCCACCAGCAGAGCTGGGGTACTGGTGAACACTGAAGCTTTCTTT.

This sequence joins TRBV28 and TRBJ1-1; D is unresolved. The CDR3 consists of 14 residues. Germline V gene data show CDR1 as MDHEN and CDR2 as SYDVKM. V was pared by 5 bases and J by 2 bases, with 12 bases between. The CDR3 nucleotides are TGTGCCAGCAGTCCGAGCTACATCAACACTGAAGCTTTCTTT. Amino acids: CASSPSYINTEAFF.

This chain links TRBV19 with TRBJ1-5; no definite D call. CDR3 length: 14 amino acids. Germline V gene sequence: CDR1 LNHDA, CDR2 SQIVND (reference sequence). Trimming pared 6 bases from V and 5 bases from J, leaving 14 bases between. The CDR3 spells CASSPAVGYQPQHF. The CDR3 coding sequence is TGTGCCAGTAGCCCTGCCGTGGGATATCAGCCCCAGCATTTT.

The genes are TRBV7-9 and TRBJ1-2, with a possible D match to TRBD1 (6 bases). Germline values: CDR1 SEHNR, CDR2 FQNEAQ (reference sequence). The CDR3 spans 13 residues. The V and J ends lost 5 bases and 2 bases respectively, with 9 bases between them. The chain's CDR3 is CASSPGQNYGYTF. CDR3 DNA: TGTGCCAGCAGCCCCGGACAGAACTATGGCTACACCTTC.

This clone was seen only once. The rearrangement links TRBV27 to TRBJ1-6, with D possibly matching TRBD1 (5 bases). This CDR3 comprises 17 residues. The V gene's germline CDR1 is MNHEY and CDR2 SMNVEV (reference sequence). V gave up 4 bases and J gave up 5 bases, with 18 bases separating them. This chain's CDR3 is CASSSLGRSFHNSPLHF. CDR3 bases: TGTGCCAGCAGTTCCCTGGGACGGTCCTTCCATAATTCACCCCTCCACTTT.

The chain couples TRBV4-2 to TRBJ1-4; 11 bases are a match to TRBD1. Trimming at V came to 4 bases and at J to 8 bases, leaving 15 bases not matched to a gene. There are 18 residues in the CDR3. Germline assignment: CDR1 LGHNA and CDR2 YNFKEQ. The chain's CDR3 is CASSLSGQGVFGAEKLFF. As DNA, the CDR3 is TGTGCCAGCAGCCTGTCGGGACAGGGGGTTTTCGGGGCGGAAAAACTGTTTTTT.

CDR3 nucleotides: TGTGCCAGCAGCTTAACCCGGGACTCTCATGAGCAGTTCTTC. It translates to CASSLTRDSHEQFF. The rearrangement uses TRBV11-1 and TRBJ2-1; a weak D match, TRBD2 (6 bases). Germline V gene lookup returns CDR1 SGHAT and CDR2 FQDESV (reference sequence). CDR3 length: 14 amino acids. Trimming took 2 bases from V and 8 from J, leaving 13 bases between them. Looking up the rest from reference TRBV11-1 and TRBJ2-1 gives the full variable domain: EAEVAQSPRYKITEKSQAVAFWCDPISGHATLYWYRQILGQGPELLVQFQDESVVDDSQLPKDRFSAERLKGVDSTLKIQPAELGDSAMYLCASSLTRDSHEQFFGPGTRLTVL.

The V and J genes are TRBV10-2 and TRBJ2-3; no firm D call. Trimming stripped 5 bases from V and 2 bases from J, with 8 bases between. Germline V gene sequence: CDR1 WSHSY, CDR2 SAAADI. The CDR3 extends over 13 amino acids. This CDR3 is CASSIRTTDTQYF. The CDR3 bases are TGCGCCAGCAGTATTAGGACCACAGATACGCAGTATTTT.

DNA for the CDR3: TGTGCCAGCAGCTTAGGACAGGGTGGGGACACAGATACGCAGTATTTT. It encodes CASSLGQGGDTDTQYF. The chain joins TRBV11-3 to TRBJ2-3; 7 bases align to TRBD1. This CDR3 has 16 residues. Germline assignment: CDR1 SGHNT and CDR2 YENEEA. J was trimmed by 2 bases and V by 1 base; bases with no gene match: 6.

The chain has TRBV3-1 (or the pseudogene TRBV3-2) and TRBJ1-6, with unresolved D. Looked up from germline, CDR1 is LGHDT and CDR2 is YNNKEL (reference sequence). The germline V and J ends were trimmed by 4 bases and 1 base, with 17 bases remaining between them. The CDR3 contains 18 residues. The CDR3 nucleotides read TGTGCCAGCAGCCCTCGGAGCCCCTTGGGATCCTATAATTCACCCCTCCACTTT. It translates to CASSPRSPLGSYNSPLHF.

V and J are TRBV27 and TRBJ2-7, with 8 bases that match TRBD1. The V and J ends lost 4 bases and 4 bases, in that order; junction bases with no gene match: 9. The CDR3 is 15 amino acids. Germline values: CDR1 MNHEY, CDR2 SMNVEV (reference sequence). CDR3 sequence reads: CASSYRDRIFYEQYF. The CDR3 DNA is TGTGCCAGCAGTTACCGGGACAGGATTTTTTACGAGCAGTACTTC.

The chain has TRBV30 and TRBJ1-2, with D possibly being TRBD1 (6 bases). The CDR3 has 13 amino acids. CDR1 and CDR2 from the germline V gene are GTSNPN and SVGIG (reference sequence). V lost 0 bases and J lost 4, with 9 bases in between. In DNA, the CDR3 is TGTGCCTGGAGTGTACAGGGAGGCTATGGCTACACCTTC. Protein product: CAWSVQGGYGYTF.

The chain recombines TRBV18 with TRBJ1-1; perhaps TRBD1 as D (6 bases). The CDR3 spans 15 residues. The germline gives CDR1 KGHSH, CDR2 LQKENI. V was clipped by 4 bases and J by 1 base, with 13 bases between them. The CDR3 region has the DNA TGTGCCAGCTCACGCACGGAGGGGGAGAACACTGAAGCTTTCTTT. Translating gives CASSRTEGENTEAFF. The full variable domain, with the rest looked up from reference TRBV18 and TRBJ1-1, is NAGVMQNPRHLVRRRGQEARLRCSPMKGHSHVYWYRQLPEEGLKFMVYLQKENIIDESGMPKERFSAEFPKEGPSILRIQQVVRGDSAAYFCASSRTEGENTEAFFGQGTRLTVV.